The 27 T cell receptor beta chains below were found in one sample sequenced in a study of T cell repertoires in cytomegalovirus infection. What these receptors recognize is not known. A single record per CDR3 protein comes from TCRdb applying MiXCR to the reads. The data contain roughly 990,000 distinct CDR3 sequences, around 32% of them singletons. Source: cultured CD8+ T cells from PBMCs, taken from culture after CMV antigen stimulation. The source of these receptors is a human donor in good health (CMV status not recorded). Some clones in this sample may be carry-over from other donors' samples.

This clonotype was observed a handful of times. The chain recombines TRBV2 with TRBJ2-2; no firm D call. This CDR3 has 13 residues. The V end lost 6 bases, the J end lost 6 bases, and 11 bases lay between the germline ends. Germline V gives CDR1 SNHLY, CDR2 FYNNEI. CDR3 residues: CASRTSDSGELFF. DNA for the CDR3: TGTGCCAGCAGAACCTCAGACTCCGGGGAGCTGTTTTTT.

This clonotype was recorded only once. This chain uses TRBV27 with TRBJ1-2; weak D call: TRBD1 (6 bases). The CDR3 contains 14 residues. Germline assignment: CDR1 MNHEY and CDR2 SMNVEV (reference sequence). V shed 8 bases and J shed 0 bases, with 13 bases lying between them. The CDR3 reads CASGPQGSNYGYTF. For the CDR3, the DNA is TGTGCCAGCGGGCCACAGGGATCTAACTATGGCTACACCTTC.

In this sample, this clonotype turned up a few times. The chain employs TRBV7-6 and TRBJ2-1; tentatively, D is TRBD1 (6 bases). Germline assignment: CDR1 SGHVS and CDR2 FNYEAQ. Trimming pared 5 bases from V and 2 bases from J, leaving 16 bases between. The CDR3 is 16 residues long. In DNA form, the CDR3 reads TGTGCCAGCAGCACCCCGGACAGTCCTACCTACAATGAGCAGTTCTTC. Its protein is CASSTPDSPTYNEQFF.

This clonotype appeared a few times. The V gene is TRBV27, the J gene TRBJ2-4, with 10 bases identical to TRBD1. V dropped 10 bases and J dropped 7; count of bases not matched to a gene: 7. Germline V gives CDR1 MNHEY, CDR2 SMNVEV (reference sequence). The CDR3 contains 13 residues. DNA for the CDR3: TGTGCCACCCTGGGACAGGGGACCAACATTCAGTACTTC. It yields the protein CATLGQGTNIQYF.

The chain has TRBV12-3 or TRBV12-4 and TRBJ1-5, with TRBD1 as a possible D gene (6 bases). The CDR3 is 16 residues long. V lost 5 bases, J lost 1 base, and 15 bases lay in between. This CDR3 is CASSGGERGSNQPQHF. CDR3 bases: TGTGCCAGCAGTGGGGGGGAAAGGGGGAGCAATCAGCCCCAGCATTTT.

This clonotype has at least ten counts. The chain is built from TRBV7-8 and TRBJ1-5; 10 bases match TRBD1. There are 14 residues in the CDR3. Per the germline V gene, CDR1 is SGHVS and CDR2 is FQNEAQ. V dropped 4 bases and J dropped 6; count of bases not matched to a gene: 3. In DNA, the CDR3 is TGTGCCAGCAGCTGGACAGGGGGGGGTCAGCCCCAGCATTTT. Translated, it gives CASSWTGGGQPQHF. The variable domain in full, with the rest retrieved from reference TRBV7-8 and TRBJ1-5, is GAGVSQSPRYKVAKRGQDVALRCDPISGHVSLFWYQQALGQGPEFLTYFQNEAQLDKSGLPSDRFFAERPEGSVSTLKIQRTQQEDSAVYLCASSWTGGGQPQHFGDGTRLSIL.

This clonotype was seen only a few times. The chain has TRBV7-6 and TRBJ1-1; maybe TRBD1 (5 bases). The CDR3 runs 14 residues. Germline CDR1 reads SGHVS; CDR2 reads FNYEAQ. Trimming took off 5 bases at V and 1 base at J, with 11 bases between the two ends. The CDR3 protein is CASSRNTGNTEAFF. CDR3 DNA sequence: TGTGCCAGCAGCAGAAATACAGGGAACACTGAAGCTTTCTTT.

The DNA of the CDR3 is TGTGCCAGCAGTTTCGAGGGGATCACCTACAATGAGCAGTTCTTC. The encoded protein is CASSFEGITYNEQFF. The chain links TRBV28 to TRBJ2-1; D may correspond to TRBD1 or TRBD2 (5 bases each). Trimming stripped 3 bases from V and 2 bases from J, with 11 bases between. CDR3 length: 15 amino acids. The V gene's germline CDR1 is MDHEN and CDR2 SYDVKM.

This sequence joins TRBV13 and TRBJ1-1, with TRBD1 matching 7 bases. The trim removed 5 bases at V and 6 bases at J, leaving 9 bases unmatched. Germline-derived CDR1 and CDR2 are PRHDT and FYEKMQ (reference sequence). The CDR3 contains 14 residues. For the CDR3, the DNA is TGTGCCAGCAGCACCAGGACAGGTAGGCCTGAAGCTTTCTTT. Amino acids: CASSTRTGRPEAFF.

This clonotype came up a few times. The genes are TRBV7-9 and TRBJ2-5, with D uncertain. With 1 base removed from V and 4 bases from J, the gap between germline ends came to 4 bases. Germline V CDR1 and CDR2: SEHNR, FQNEAQ (reference sequence). The CDR3 sequence is 12 residues long. In DNA form, the CDR3 reads TGTGCCAGCAGCTTAGATCCAGAGACCCAGTACTTC. Translating it yields CASSLDPETQYF.

This clonotype was seen only a few times. This chain uses TRBV7-2 with TRBJ1-2, with TRBD1 matching over 7 bases. The CDR3 spans 15 residues. Germline loops: CDR1 SGHTA, CDR2 FQGNSA. Trimming took 2 bases from V and 3 from J; bases not matched to a gene: 6. The CDR3 nucleotides are TGTGCCAGCAGCTTAAGGGACAGCCTCTACTATGGCTACACCTTC. Translated: CASSLRDSLYYGYTF. Full variable domain (missing parts from reference TRBV7-2 and TRBJ1-2): GAGVSQSPSNKVTEKGKDVELRCDPISGHTALYWYRQSLGQGLEFLIYFQGNSAPDKSGLPSDRFSAERTGGSVSTLTIQRTQQEDSAVYLCASSLRDSLYYGYTFGSGTRLTVV.

This sequence joins TRBV5-1 and TRBJ2-7, with no clear D. Germline CDR1 reads SGHRS; CDR2 reads YFSETQ. The V gene lost 0 bases and the J gene lost 2 bases, with 12 bases spanning the gap. The CDR3 has 15 amino acids. The CDR3 here is CASSLEHGTPYEQYF. The DNA of the CDR3 is TGCGCCAGCAGCTTGGAGCATGGCACCCCCTACGAGCAGTACTTC.

This clonotype was seen a handful of times. The CDR3 nucleotides are TGCAGTGCCCAAGACAGGATCCTAAACTATGGCTACACCTTC. Encoded protein: CSAQDRILNYGYTF. The chain uses TRBV20-1 and TRBJ1-2, with a weak D call TRBD1 (6 bases). The V end was cut by 6 bases, the J end by 2 bases, with 16 bases between. From germline, CDR1 is DFQATT and CDR2 SNEGSKA (reference sequence). The CDR3 runs to 14 residues.

The genes are TRBV19 and TRBJ2-1, with 9 bases fitting TRBD2. J gave up 5 bases and V 3 bases, and 5 bases lay outside the gene matches. This CDR3 spans 15 amino acids. Germline-derived CDR1 and CDR2 are LNHDA and SQIVND (reference sequence). The CDR3 coding sequence is TGTGCCAGTAGTATCCCTTGGACTAGCGACAATGAGCAGTTCTTC. Its protein product is CASSIPWTSDNEQFF.

This clonotype appeared many times. V and J are TRBV7-8 and TRBJ2-7, with a weak D call TRBD1 (6 bases). Germline V gene sequence: CDR1 SGHVS, CDR2 FQNEAQ. The CDR3 totals 13 residues. V was trimmed by 5 bases and J by 2 bases, leaving 10 bases between them. CDR3 sequence: CASSPEGAYEQYF. CDR3 DNA: TGTGCCAGCAGCCCAGAGGGGGCCTACGAGCAGTACTTC.

This clonotype was counted only a few times. The CDR3 reads CASSLYVREGRQNLNTEAFF. The CDR3 DNA sequence: TGTGCCAGCAGCTTATACGTGAGGGAGGGACGACAGAACTTAAACACTGAAGCTTTCTTT. This chain connects TRBV7-8 to TRBJ1-1; a possible D gene is TRBD1 (5 bases). The CDR3 extends over 20 amino acids. V gave up 2 bases and J gave up 2 bases, with 27 bases separating them. Germline V CDR1 and CDR2: SGHVS, FQNEAQ.

This clonotype is medium-sized by share. The chain uses TRBV7-8 and TRBJ1-6, with 8 bases aligning to TRBD1. This CDR3 has 15 amino acids. Trimming cost V 1 base and J 7 bases; bases outside gene matches: 3. From germline, CDR1 is SGHVS and CDR2 FQNEAQ. Written as DNA, the CDR3 is TGTGCCAGCAGCTTAGGCGGACAGGGCAATTCACCCCTCCACTTT. Translated, it gives CASSLGGQGNSPLHF. The full variable domain, completed using reference TRBV7-8 and TRBJ1-6, is GAGVSQSPRYKVAKRGQDVALRCDPISGHVSLFWYQQALGQGPEFLTYFQNEAQLDKSGLPSDRFFAERPEGSVSTLKIQRTQQEDSAVYLCASSLGGQGNSPLHFGNGTRLTVT.

The V gene is TRBV4-3, the J gene TRBJ2-7; D is ambiguous. The CDR3 covers 13 residues. The V gene lost 0 bases and the J gene lost 6 bases, with 9 bases spanning the gap. CDR1 is LGHNA and CDR2 is YSLEER in the germline V gene. Here the CDR3 reads CASSQDKGSEQYV. CDR3 sequence (DNA): TGCGCCAGCAGCCAAGATAAGGGTTCCGAGCAGTACGTC.

The V and J genes are TRBV9 and TRBJ2-5, with a weak D call TRBD2 (6 bases). V was cut by 0 bases and J by 1 base, with 13 bases left in between. The CDR3 is made up of 16 amino acids. Germline CDR1 is SGDLS and CDR2 is YYNGEE. The DNA for the CDR3 is TGTGCCAGCAGCGTAGAGGGAGCGGGCCTCCAAGAGACCCAGTACTTC. This translates into CASSVEGAGLQETQYF.

The genes are TRBV27 and TRBJ2-3; no definite D call. The CDR3 spans 15 residues. V gave up 2 bases and J gave up 5 bases, with 14 bases separating them. Per germline, CDR1 MNHEY and CDR2 SMNVEV (reference sequence). CDR3 residues: CASSLMVSSGDTQYF. CDR3 DNA sequence: TGTGCCAGCAGTTTAATGGTTTCTTCGGGAGATACGCAGTATTTT.

This clonotype was observed a handful of times. The V call is TRBV20-1, the J call TRBJ1-2; tentative D call: TRBD1 (5 bases). The CDR3 contains 13 residues. V lost 3 bases, J lost 1 base, and 9 bases lay in between. The germline gives CDR1 DFQATT, CDR2 SNEGSKA (reference sequence). CDR3 bases: TGCAGTGCTAGCCCAGGGATTAACTATGGCTACACCTTC. Translated, it gives CSASPGINYGYTF.

This rearrangement joins TRBV7-6 to TRBJ2-1; 10 bases agree with TRBD2. Germline loops: CDR1 SGHVS, CDR2 FNYEAQ. Trimming cost V 4 bases and J 4 bases; bases outside gene matches: 4. This CDR3 region has 15 residues. CDR3 nucleotide sequence: TGTGCCAGCAGCTATGGGACTAGCGTTTACAATGAGCAGTTCTTC. Amino acids: CASSYGTSVYNEQFF. The full variable domain, completed using reference TRBV7-6 and TRBJ2-1, is GAGVSQSPRYKVTKRGQDVALRCDPISGHVSLYWYRQALGQGPEFLTYFNYEAQQDKSGLPNDRFSAERPEGSISTLTIQRTEQRDSAMYRCASSYGTSVYNEQFFGPGTRLTVL.

The genes are TRBV28 and TRBJ1-1; D is unresolved. Trimming removed 2 bases from V and 5 bases from J, with 12 bases in between. Germline-derived CDR1 and CDR2 are MDHEN and SYDVKM. The CDR3 length is 14 residues. The CDR3 loop reads CASSLERGRTEAFF. The CDR3 DNA follows: TGTGCCAGCAGTTTAGAACGGGGAAGGACTGAAGCTTTCTTT.

This clonotype was observed once. The CDR3 sequence: CASTSGTGTELFF. The DNA for the CDR3 is TGTGCCAGCACCTCCGGGACAGGGACGGAGCTGTTTTTT. The chain is built from TRBV6-5 and TRBJ2-2, with 9 bases fitting TRBD1. The junction had 7 bases not matched to a gene; V was cut back by 7 bases and J by 10 bases. The V gene's germline CDR1 is MNHEY and CDR2 SVGAGI. This CDR3 spans 13 amino acids.

This clonotype turned up a few times. The chain links TRBV6-5 to TRBJ2-7, with D maybe TRBD2 (5 bases). This CDR3 is 15 amino acids long. The V end lost 0 bases, the J end lost 6 bases, and 15 bases lay between the germline ends. Germline values: CDR1 MNHEY, CDR2 SVGAGI. This CDR3 reads CASSYSSSGIGEQYV. As DNA, the CDR3 is TGTGCCAGCAGTTACTCGAGTTCGGGAATCGGCGAGCAGTACGTC.

This chain joins TRBV7-9 and TRBJ1-5; 9 bases are a match to TRBD1. The V gene's germline CDR1 is SEHNR and CDR2 FQNEAQ (reference sequence). CDR3 length: 17 amino acids. Trimming cost V 4 bases and J 0 bases; bases outside gene matches: 7. In nucleotides, the CDR3 is TGTGCCAGCAGCTCGATGGGACAGGGTTATAGCAATCAGCCCCAGCATTTT. Encoded protein: CASSSMGQGYSNQPQHF.

This clonotype was detected many times. The rearrangement joins TRBV27 to TRBJ2-7; 9 nucleotides match TRBD1. The CDR3 is 15 amino acids. The germline V gene has CDR1 MNHEY and CDR2 SMNVEV (reference sequence). With 4 bases clipped from V and 1 base from J, the junction kept 5 bases outside the gene matches. CDR3 nucleotide sequence: TGTGCCAGCAGTTCCCCGGGACAGGGATCCTACGAGCAGTACTTC. Amino acids: CASSSPGQGSYEQYF.